This T cell receptor beta chain was retrieved from a study of T cell clonality in common variable immunodeficiency. Overall study results and limits: The cause of increased CVID clonality remains unclear without subpopulation sequencing. Compared with controls, CVID subjects had fewer shared TCRbeta clones. In common variable immunodeficiency, TCR beta chains reportedly carried fewer deletions and N-nucleotide insertions.

The repertoire was sequenced with immunoSEQ multiplex PCR; TCRdb's copy has only in-frame clones and lacks some. The sample holds 25,000 to 30,000 clones, and no clone turns up only once. The germline gives CDR1 SEHNR, CDR2 FQNEAQ (reference sequence). V was shortened by 0 bases and J by 0 bases, with 8 bases between the two germline ends. CDR3 length: 15 amino acids. Caucasian heritage predominated among both patients and controls. Heparinized whole blood, about 4.5 to 8.5 ml, came from each donor. This clone occurred many times. Its specificity is unknown. The sequenced fragment ends 3 residues before the CDR3 boundary, so the rest is inferred from the germline J gene.

V is TRBV7-9 and J is TRBJ1-2; D is unresolved. Sequencing was performed on peripheral blood mononuclear cells. This clonotype originated in a human donor with common variable immunodeficiency. CDR3 protein: CASSLAIAANYGYTF. CDR3 DNA (partial): TGTGCCAGCAGCTTAGCGATTGCAGCTAACTATGGC.